Listed here is a single TCR beta chain. PCR used 60 Vbeta primers and 13 Jbeta primers. Assay: immunoSEQ multiplex PCR; the TCRdb copy retains only in-frame clones and omits some. Here the sample spans some 100,000 clones, less than 70% being singletons. This sample is part of a study of cytomegalovirus exposure and HLA in healthy donors. The CDR3 runs 15 residues. From germline, CDR1 is SGHDT and CDR2 YYEEEE. Trimming stripped 3 bases from V and 0 bases from J, with 11 bases between. The sequence was collected from a woman in her 70s in good health and CMV-seropositive. Sequencing was done on a sample of PBMCs. This rearrangement joins TRBV5-6 to TRBJ2-3, with D possibly TRBD2 on 7 matching bases. The CDR3 loop reads CASSWRGLSTDTQYF. The CDR3 DNA reads as TGTGCCAGCAGCTGGCGGGGGCTAAGCACAGATACGCAGTATTTT.